This is a list of T cell receptor beta chains from one sample in a study of cytomegalovirus exposure and HLA in healthy donors. Here immunoSEQ multiplex PCR was the method, and the copy in TCRdb shows in-frame clones only, minus some. The sample has about 130,000 clones, less than 80% seen once. Sequenced input: PBMCs. These receptors were obtained from a man in his forties in good health and CMV-seropositive. CDR3s include the opening cysteine and the closing phenylalanine or tryptophan. Each record gives: clone size, J gene, V gene, CDR3 length, D gene, CDR3 DNA, CDR3 protein. D genes are given only for firm matches. Clone size, where shown, is once, few, many, or a class for clones that have expanded.

abundance: -
j_gene: TRBJ1-2
v_gene: TRBV29-1
len: 14
d_gene: -
CDR3nt: TGCAGCGTGGGCTCCGGGACACCTTCCTATGGCTACACCTTC
CDR3aa: CSVGSGTPSYGYTF

abundance: -
j_gene: TRBJ1-5
v_gene: TRBV9
len: 15
d_gene: -
CDR3nt: TGTGCCAGCAGCGTAACAGGGTGGCCTAATCAGCCCCAGCATTTT
CDR3aa: CASSVTGWPNQPQHF

abundance: -
j_gene: TRBJ1-1
v_gene: TRBV2
len: 13
d_gene: -
CDR3nt: TGTGCCAGCAGTATTCAGGGTTATCCTGAAGCTTTCTTT
CDR3aa: CASSIQGYPEAFF

abundance: -
j_gene: TRBJ1-4
v_gene: TRBV7-2
len: 14
d_gene: -
CDR3nt: TGTGCCAGCAGCTTAGAGGCCTCCCGGGGAAAACTGTTTTTT
CDR3aa: CASSLEASRGKLFF

abundance: -
j_gene: TRBJ1-1
v_gene: TRBV5-1
len: 14
d_gene: TRBD1
CDR3nt: TGCGCCAGCAGCTTCACTACAGGGGTGGACGAAGCTTTCTTT
CDR3aa: CASSFTTGVDEAFF

abundance: -
j_gene: TRBJ2-3
v_gene: TRBV9
len: 15
d_gene: -
CDR3nt: TGTGCCAGCAGCGTAGCGGGAAGGGGAGGCGATACGCAGTATTTT
CDR3aa: CASSVAGRGGDTQYF

abundance: once
j_gene: TRBJ1-1
v_gene: TRBV19
len: 18
d_gene: -
CDR3nt: TGTGCCAGTACCTTTCTTTTCTTCGGGGGGCAGGGAAGGACTGAAGCTTTCTTT
CDR3aa: CASTFLFFGGQGRTEAFF

abundance: once
j_gene: TRBJ2-7
v_gene: TRBV25-1
len: 13
d_gene: TRBD1
CDR3nt: TGTGCCAGCAGAGGACAGGGGACCTACGAGCAGTACTTC
CDR3aa: CASRGQGTYEQYF

abundance: few
j_gene: TRBJ2-5
v_gene: TRBV5-6
len: 13
d_gene: TRBD1
CDR3nt: TGTGCCAGCAGCGAGGACAGGCCGGAGACCCAGTACTTC
CDR3aa: CASSEDRPETQYF

abundance: -
j_gene: TRBJ2-1
v_gene: TRBV18
len: 15
d_gene: TRBD2
CDR3nt: TGTGCCAGCTCACCTTGGCGGGAGAGCTACAATGAGCAGTTCTTC
CDR3aa: CASSPWRESYNEQFF

abundance: -
j_gene: TRBJ2-7
v_gene: TRBV6-5
len: 14
d_gene: -
CDR3nt: TGTGCCAGCAGCCGGCCGACCAGGGAACACGAGCAGTACTTC
CDR3aa: CASSRPTREHEQYF

abundance: -
j_gene: TRBJ2-3
v_gene: TRBV2
len: 15
d_gene: TRBD1
CDR3nt: TGTGCCAGCAGCTCCCGGGACAGGGGCACAGATACGCAGTATTTT
CDR3aa: CASSSRDRGTDTQYF

abundance: -
j_gene: TRBJ1-2
v_gene: TRBV29-1
len: 16
d_gene: TRBD1
CDR3nt: TGCAGCGTTGTTACCCCCGGGACAGGGACTTACTATGGCTACACCTTC
CDR3aa: CSVVTPGTGTYYGYTF

abundance: -
j_gene: TRBJ1-5
v_gene: TRBV29-1
len: 12
d_gene: -
CDR3nt: TGCAGCGTTGGTAATAGCAATCAGCCCCAGCATTTT
CDR3aa: CSVGNSNQPQHF

abundance: -
j_gene: TRBJ2-7
v_gene: TRBV5-1
len: 15
d_gene: -
CDR3nt: TGCGCCAGCAGCTTGACGACAGCCGGCTCCTACGAGCAGTACTTC
CDR3aa: CASSLTTAGSYEQYF

abundance: -
j_gene: TRBJ2-1
v_gene: TRBV7-9
len: 18
d_gene: TRBD2
CDR3nt: TGTGCCAGCAGCACCACCGGGACTAGCAGCAGCTCCTACAATGAGCAGTTCTTC
CDR3aa: CASSTTGTSSSSYNEQFF

abundance: -
j_gene: TRBJ2-4
v_gene: TRBV29-1
len: 12
d_gene: -
CDR3nt: TGCAGCGTTGACCCGGGCAAAAACATTCAGTACTTC
CDR3aa: CSVDPGKNIQYF

abundance: -
j_gene: TRBJ2-2
v_gene: TRBV9
len: 16
d_gene: TRBD2
CDR3nt: TGTGCCAGCAATCAACTAGCGGGAGATTTCACCGGGGAGCTGTTTTTT
CDR3aa: CASNQLAGDFTGELFF

abundance: -
j_gene: TRBJ2-7
v_gene: TRBV28
len: 11
d_gene: -
CDR3nt: TGTGCCAGCATGGGCCCCTACGAGCAGTACTTC
CDR3aa: CASMGPYEQYF

abundance: -
j_gene: TRBJ2-7
v_gene: TRBV7-9
len: 13
d_gene: TRBD2
CDR3nt: TGTGCCAGCCAAGTAGTAGCGGGACACGAGCAGTACTTC
CDR3aa: CASQVVAGHEQYF

abundance: once
j_gene: TRBJ2-3
v_gene: TRBV27
len: 15
d_gene: -
CDR3nt: TGTGCCAGCAGTTTACTGAGCACTAGCACAGATACGCAGTATTTT
CDR3aa: CASSLLSTSTDTQYF

abundance: few
j_gene: TRBJ2-7
v_gene: TRBV29-1
len: 12
d_gene: TRBD2
CDR3nt: TGCAGCGTCGCCTGGACTAGGAACGAGCAGTACTTC
CDR3aa: CSVAWTRNEQYF

abundance: few
j_gene: TRBJ1-6
v_gene: TRBV28
len: 17
d_gene: -
CDR3nt: TGTGCCAGCAGTTTATGGCCCATAGGGACTGGGAATTCACCCCTCCACTTT
CDR3aa: CASSLWPIGTGNSPLHF

abundance: few
j_gene: TRBJ1-1
v_gene: TRBV29-1
len: 15
d_gene: TRBD1
CDR3nt: TGCAGCGTTTTGGACAGGGGGTATCTGAACACTGAAGCTTTCTTT
CDR3aa: CSVLDRGYLNTEAFF

abundance: few
j_gene: TRBJ2-1
v_gene: TRBV9
len: 14
d_gene: -
CDR3nt: TGTGCCAGCAGCGTAGGATTCCCAGGCAATGAGCAGTTCTTC
CDR3aa: CASSVGFPGNEQFF